This T cell receptor (beta chain) was captured by sequencing in a study of CD8+CD57+ T cells in acquired aplastic anemia. At the level of the study: An average of approximately 3.2 ug of DNA was obtained from sorted CD4+ and CD8+ cells. Study conclusions and caveats: It was found that approximately 29 CD8+ CDR3 sequences were shared between patients and controls.

It was patients with CD8+CD57+ cell expansion by flow cytometry who were chosen for sequencing. Untreated patients provided the blood samples, with no therapy given before sampling. This clonotype came up a few times. Its target is not known. Profiling of TCR beta VDJ combinations and CDR3 sequences used genomic DNA as template. A single record per CDR3 protein comes from TCRdb applying MiXCR to the reads. The profile covers 200,000 to 250,000 distinct CDR3 sequences, with around 45% appearing a single time and 6.5% to 10% taken by the ten largest. This receptor was obtained from a human donor with aplastic anemia. The sequenced sample consisted of sorted CD4+, CD8+, or CD8+CD57+ T cells (not recorded which) from PBMCs.

In DNA form, the CDR3 reads TGTGCCAGCGGGGGATGGAACACTGAAGCTTTCTTT. Translating gives CASGGWNTEAFF. The V call is TRBV2, the J call TRBJ1-1, with a weak D call TRBD1 (5 bases). The CDR3 spans 12 residues. Trimming removed 8 bases at V and 1 base at J, with 8 bases between. Germline V gene lookup returns CDR1 SNHLY and CDR2 FYNNEI.